A single sample gave rise to the 10 T cell receptor beta chains below, sequenced in a study of CD8+ T cells in alopecia areata. Treatment in this sample: oral pan-JAK inhibitor, 5-10 mg twice daily. In each case, RNA was isolated and then reverse transcribed into cDNA as the sequencing template. Method: immunoSEQ multiplex PCR; TCRdb's copy keeps in-frame clones and lacks some. This table has 250,000 to 300,000 clones, 58% appearing once. This sample comprised CD4+ T cells sorted from blood, obtained at week 24, from a patient treated with tofacitinib. The origin of the receptors is a human donor with alopecia areata.

The rearrangement uses TRBV29-1 and TRBJ2-1; 9 nucleotides agree with TRBD1. V lost 7 bases and J lost 7; bases outside the gene matches: 8. The CDR3 spans 13 residues. Germline CDR1 and CDR2: SQVTM and ANQGSEA. The CDR3 loop is CSAGQGIRNEQFF. The CDR3 DNA is TGCAGCGCTGGACAGGGGATAAGGAATGAGCAGTTCTTC.

This chain links TRBV6-5 with TRBJ2-7; D is perhaps TRBD1 (5 bases). Trimming removed 6 bases from V and 2 bases from J, with 14 bases in between. Per the germline V gene, CDR1 is MNHEY and CDR2 is SVGAGI. The CDR3 length is 14 residues. The CDR3 DNA is TGTGCCAGCAGCTATCGGACATATACCTACGAGCAGTACTTC. Residues: CASSYRTYTYEQYF.

This clone was seen a few times. V usage is TRBV29-1 and J usage is TRBJ2-6; D unresolved. In germline, CDR1 is SQVTM, CDR2 ANQGSEA. The V gene lost 0 bases and the J gene lost 0 bases, with 9 bases spanning the gap. The CDR3 length is 16 residues. The CDR3 DNA is TGCAGCGTTGAAGACACAGTACTCTCTGGGGCCAACGTCCTGACTTTC. Translation gives CSVEDTVLSGANVLTF.

The sample holds one count of this clone. V is TRBV9 and J is TRBJ2-2; the D is unclear. The germline V and J ends were trimmed by 0 bases and 1 base, with 10 bases remaining between them. The CDR3 loop spans 16 amino acids. From germline, CDR1 is SGDLS and CDR2 YYNGEE. CDR3 residues: CASSVETDLNTGELFF. The DNA of the CDR3 is TGTGCCAGCAGCGTAGAGACCGACTTGAACACCGGGGAGCTGTTTTTT.

The V gene is TRBV29-1, the J gene TRBJ2-7, with 8 bases identical to TRBD1. With 4 bases clipped from V and 7 bases from J, the junction kept 12 bases outside the gene matches. This CDR3 has 14 amino acids. From germline, CDR1 is SQVTM and CDR2 ANQGSEA. The CDR3 spells CSVVLGRGRGEQYF. CDR3 nucleotide sequence: TGCAGCGTTGTCTTGGGCAGGGGGCGCGGGGAGCAGTACTTC.

This rearrangement joins TRBV5-1 to TRBJ2-1; 9 nucleotides agree with TRBD1. Germline CDR1 and CDR2: SGHRS and YFSETQ. This CDR3 region has 16 residues. V shed 5 bases and J 3 bases; nucleotides not matched to a gene: 9. As DNA, the CDR3 is TGCGCCAGCAGGGCAGACAGGGGGAACGACTACAATGAGCAGTTCTTC. Its protein product is CASRADRGNDYNEQFF.

The CDR3 DNA is TGTGCCACCAGCTGGGGCCAGAACACTGAAGCTTTCTTT. Encoded protein: CATSWGQNTEAFF. The chain has TRBV15 and TRBJ1-1; a weak D match, TRBD1 (5 bases). The germline V gene encodes CDR1 LNHNV and CDR2 YYDKDF (reference sequence). V was cut by 5 bases and J by 1 base, with 8 bases left in between. The CDR3 contains 13 residues. Drawing the rest from reference TRBV15 and TRBJ1-1, the complete variable domain is DAMVIQNPRYQVTQFGKPVTLSCSQTLNHNVMYWYQQKSSQAPKLLFHYYDKDFNNEADTPDNFQSRRPNTSFCFLDIRSPGLGDTAMYLCATSWGQNTEAFFGQGTRLTVV.

This clone occurred a few times. The chain has TRBV7-8 and TRBJ1-1; 7 bases are shared with TRBD1. The CDR3 covers 14 residues. V shed 5 bases and J 2 bases; nucleotides not matched to a gene: 5. CDR1 and CDR2 (germline): SGHVS, FQNEAQ. This CDR3 is CASSLTGLNTEAFF. The CDR3 DNA reads TGTGCCAGCAGCCTGACAGGGCTTAACACTGAAGCTTTCTTT.

The rearrangement uses TRBV27 and TRBJ2-5; perhaps TRBD1 as D (5 bases). V was cut by 5 bases and J by 5 bases, with 21 bases left in between. This CDR3 comprises 16 residues. The germline V gene has CDR1 MNHEY and CDR2 SMNVEV (reference sequence). The CDR3 sequence is CASSLRSGFKGETQYF. CDR3 nucleotides: TGTGCCAGCAGTCTGCGTTCCGGGTTCAAGGGGGAGACCCAGTACTTC.

In this sample, this clone turned up a few times. The chain is built from TRBV6-1 and TRBJ2-7, with 8 positions matching TRBD1. Trimming removed 5 bases from V and 4 bases from J; junction bases left unmatched: 4. This CDR3 contains 13 residues. Germline V lookup: CDR1 MNHNS, CDR2 SASEGT. CDR3 sequence (DNA): TGTGCCAGCAGTTTGCGGACAGGGTACGAGCAGTACTTC. It specifies CASSLRTGYEQYF.